This T cell receptor (beta chain) was found in a study of T cells after yellow fever vaccination. Overall study: With SMART-Seq v4 Ultra Low Input, the fractions containing low cell numbers were prepared.

With 4 bases removed from V and 2 bases from J, the gap between germline ends came to 11 bases. Looked up from germline, CDR1 is LGHNA and CDR2 is YSLEER. This CDR3 contains 14 residues. A 5'RACE template-switching step, the method used to make TCR cDNA, added a universal primer site and UMIs. Using its own MiXCR run on the 5' RACE reads, TCRdb lists one record per CDR3 protein. Of about 300,000 distinct CDR3 sequences in the sample, about 6.6% are singletons; the top ten hold 15% to 20%. This clonotype was obtained from a man aged 18 to 35 who received the YFV17D yellow fever vaccine. The chain couples TRBV4-3 to TRBJ1-1; D gene unclear. The sequenced sample was PBMCs, obtained roughly 45 days after the first yellow fever vaccination. In DNA, the CDR3 is TGCGCCAGCAGCCGAATGGCCACCAACACTGAAGCTTTCTTT. Its translation: CASSRMATNTEAFF.